This TCR beta chain appears in the sequencing data of a study of shared clonotypes between healthy human individuals. The repertoire was sequenced with immunoSEQ multiplex PCR; TCRdb's copy has only in-frame clones and lacks some. This table holds 450,000 to 500,000 clones, around 78% found once. Germline assignment: CDR1 MDHEN and CDR2 SYDVKM. The V segment lost 7 bases and the J segment 2 bases; nucleotides outside the gene matches: 5. The CDR3 sequence is 14 residues long. Sequencing input: PBMCs. This rearrangement joins TRBV28 to TRBJ2-5; 9 bases map to TRBD2. The clonotype comes from a woman aged 40 to 55 in good health. Some clones in this sample may be carry-over from other donors' samples. This CDR3 reads CASTSGLAQETQYF. Here the CDR3 DNA reads TGTGCCAGCACCTCGGGACTAGCACAAGAGACCCAGTACTTC.